The present entry profiles one T cell receptor beta chain with its context. Antigen: not known. A read error may be the cause here, since a much bigger clone is one base away. According to the study, TCR beta libraries were built with iRepertoire HTBI primers and CDR3-region Arm-PCR. MiXCR, run by TCRdb on the multiplex PCR reads, gives a single entry per CDR3 protein. The table includes just over 600,000 distinct CDR3 sequences, 15% to 20% detected once. Time point of the sample: newly diagnosed GD, antithyroid drugs for less than 3 months. The TCR library used RNA extracted from PBMCs. This CDR3 is 17 amino acids long. Germline lookup yields CDR1 MDHEN and CDR2 SYDVKM. This sample was taken from a study of regulatory T cells in long-lasting Graves disease. Broader study findings: There was favoring of TRBV28, TRBJ1-2 and TRBJ2-5 in persistent disease.

The same sample was also studied in work on T cells in Graves' hyperthyroidism and ophthalmopathy. That source notes: Diagnostic decisions used clinical symptoms, serum thyroxine and TRAb, thyroid ultrasound and orbital computed tomography.

The sequencing used peripheral blood mononuclear cells (PBMCs), collected at new diagnosis, from a patient treated with antithyroid drugs. This clonotype was obtained from a woman in her 30s with Graves disease. This chain joins TRBV28 and TRBJ2-6; either TRBD1 or TRBD2 may fit D (5 bases each). CDR3 sequence reads: CASSDESSSSGANALTF. CDR3 bases: TGTGCCAGCAGTGACGAGAGTTCTAGCTCTGGGGCCAACGCCCTGACTTTC.